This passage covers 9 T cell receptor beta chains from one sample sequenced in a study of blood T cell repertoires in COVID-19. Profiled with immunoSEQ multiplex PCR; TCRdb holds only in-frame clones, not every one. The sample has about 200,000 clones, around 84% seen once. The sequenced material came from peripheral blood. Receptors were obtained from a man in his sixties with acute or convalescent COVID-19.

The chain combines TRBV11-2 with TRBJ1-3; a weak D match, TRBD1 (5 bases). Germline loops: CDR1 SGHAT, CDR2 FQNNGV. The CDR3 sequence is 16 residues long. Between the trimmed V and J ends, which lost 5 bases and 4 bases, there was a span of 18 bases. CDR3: CASSPGPRVRGNTIYF. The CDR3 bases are TGTGCCAGCAGCCCAGGGCCGCGAGTTAGAGGAAACACCATATATTTT.

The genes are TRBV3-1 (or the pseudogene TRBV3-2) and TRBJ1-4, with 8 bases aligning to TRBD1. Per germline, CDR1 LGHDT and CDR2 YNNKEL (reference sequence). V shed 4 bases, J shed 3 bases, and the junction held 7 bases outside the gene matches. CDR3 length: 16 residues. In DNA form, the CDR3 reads TGTGCCAGCAGCCGAGGACAGGGAGGGGCTAATGAAAAACTGTTTTTT. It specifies CASSRGQGGANEKLFF.

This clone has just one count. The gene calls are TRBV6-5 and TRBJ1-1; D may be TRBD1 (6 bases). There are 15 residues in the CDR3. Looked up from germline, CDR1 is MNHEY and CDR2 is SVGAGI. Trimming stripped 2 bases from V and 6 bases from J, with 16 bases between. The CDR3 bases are TGTGCCAGCAGTTACCGAGGCAGGGGTTTGGCTGAAGCTTTCTTT. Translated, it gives CASSYRGRGLAEAFF.

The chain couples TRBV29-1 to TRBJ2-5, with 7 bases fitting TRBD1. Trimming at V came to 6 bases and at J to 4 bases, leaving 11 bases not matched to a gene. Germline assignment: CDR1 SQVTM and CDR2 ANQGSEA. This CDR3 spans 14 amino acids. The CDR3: CSVGKTGMGETQYF. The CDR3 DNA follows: TGCAGCGTCGGAAAGACAGGGATGGGAGAGACCCAGTACTTC.

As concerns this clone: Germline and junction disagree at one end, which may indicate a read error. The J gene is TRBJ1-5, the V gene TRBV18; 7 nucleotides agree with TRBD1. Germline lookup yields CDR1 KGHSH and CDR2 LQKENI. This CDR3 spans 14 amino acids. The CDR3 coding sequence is TGTGCCAGCTCCCCACAGGGGATCAATCAGCCCCAGCATTTT. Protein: CASSPQGINQPQHF.

CDR3 residues: CASSQDLPGGFSNTGELFF. CDR3 bases: TGCGCCAGCAGCCAAGATCTCCCAGGTGGCTTTTCGAACACCGGGGAGCTGTTTTTT. The chain uses TRBV4-1 and TRBJ2-2; D is undetermined. Between the trimmed V and J ends, which lost 0 bases and 0 bases, there was a span of 17 bases. The CDR3 runs 19 residues. The germline V gene has CDR1 MGHRA and CDR2 YSYEKL.

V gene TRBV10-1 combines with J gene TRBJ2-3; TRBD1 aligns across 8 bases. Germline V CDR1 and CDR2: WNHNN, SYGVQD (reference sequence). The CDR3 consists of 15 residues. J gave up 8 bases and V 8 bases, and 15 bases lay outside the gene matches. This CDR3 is CASGRGQGAAATQYF. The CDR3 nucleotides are TGCGCCAGCGGCCGGGGGCAGGGGGCTGCGGCTACGCAGTATTTT.

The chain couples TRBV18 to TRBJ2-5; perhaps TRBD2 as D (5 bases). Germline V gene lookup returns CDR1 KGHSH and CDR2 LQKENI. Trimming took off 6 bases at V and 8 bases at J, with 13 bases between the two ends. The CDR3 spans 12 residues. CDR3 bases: TGTGCCAGCTCCACCTCGGGATCCACCCAGTACTTC. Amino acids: CASSTSGSTQYF.

The CDR3 nucleotides are TGCGCCAGCAGCTTGGACCAGACAGGATCGACGTTCTTC. Translating gives CASSLDQTGSTFF. The rearrangement joins TRBV5-1 to TRBJ2-1; TRBD1 might be the D (6 bases). The length of the CDR3 is 13 residues. V dropped 0 bases and J dropped 15 bases, with 16 bases sitting between them. CDR1 and CDR2 from the germline V gene are SGHRS and YFSETQ.